Presented here are 31 T cell receptor beta chains from one specimen sequenced in a study of cytomegalovirus exposure and HLA in healthy donors. The PCR ran on 60 Vbeta and 13 Jbeta primers. Some clones are missing from TCRdb's copy, which holds only in-frame ones; the method was immunoSEQ multiplex PCR. The table shows 150,000 to 200,000 clones, with roughly 73% occurring only once. The sequencing input was PBMCs. The receptors come from a woman aged 40 to 49 in good health and CMV-seropositive.

The chain is built from TRBV7-6 and TRBJ2-5; D is possibly TRBD2 (6 bases). Trimming left V 5 bases short and J 2 bases short, with 18 bases between. Germline-derived CDR1 and CDR2 are SGHVS and FNYEAQ. CDR3 length: 16 residues. CDR3 amino acids: CASSITPAGTQETQYF. The DNA of the CDR3 is TGTGCCAGCAGCATAACCCCCGCGGGAACACAAGAGACCCAGTACTTC. Variable domain in full (rest from reference TRBV7-6 and TRBJ2-5): GAGVSQSPRYKVTKRGQDVALRCDPISGHVSLYWYRQALGQGPEFLTYFNYEAQQDKSGLPNDRFSAERPEGSISTLTIQRTEQRDSAMYRCASSITPAGTQETQYFGPGTRLLVL.

V and J are TRBV7-9 and TRBJ2-7; unclear D gene. The CDR3 consists of 10 residues. Germline CDR1 SEHNR, CDR2 FQNEAQ (reference sequence). The ends were cut back, 4 bases at V and 5 bases at J, with 3 bases in the middle. Written as DNA, the CDR3 is TGTGCCAGCAGCTCGGACGAGCAGTACTTC. Translating it yields CASSSDEQYF.

The chain couples TRBV28 to TRBJ2-7; unclear D gene. From germline, CDR1 is MDHEN and CDR2 SYDVKM. Trimming removed 3 bases from V and 6 bases from J, with 12 bases in between. This CDR3 has 13 residues. Here the CDR3 reads CASSLESPSEQYF. The CDR3, as DNA: TGTGCCAGCAGTTTGGAGTCCCCGTCCGAGCAGTACTTC.

This chain links TRBV27 with TRBJ2-3, with 7 bases fitting TRBD1. In germline, CDR1 is MNHEY, CDR2 SMNVEV (reference sequence). Germline trimming cut 6 bases from V and 3 bases from J; bases unmatched to any gene: 6. The CDR3 contains 14 residues. The CDR3 DNA follows: TGTGCCAGCAGCGACAGGGCTGCGACAGATACGCAGTATTTT. Amino acids: CASSDRAATDTQYF.

The CDR3: CASSPNSKGKDIQYF. The CDR3 bases are TGTGCCAGCAGCCCGAACTCGAAGGGGAAGGACATTCAGTACTTC. The rearrangement joins TRBV9 to TRBJ2-4, with D possibly matching TRBD1 (5 bases). This CDR3 has 15 residues. V was trimmed by 4 bases and J by 8 bases, leaving 19 bases between them. Germline V gives CDR1 SGDLS, CDR2 YYNGEE.

V is TRBV9 and J is TRBJ2-7, with a weak D call TRBD1 (7 bases). Trimming pared 1 base from V and 2 bases from J, leaving 16 bases between. CDR1 is SGDLS and CDR2 is YYNGEE in the germline V gene. This CDR3 region has 16 residues. The CDR3 DNA reads as TGTGCCAGCAGCGTAATGCGGGACAGTCCTACCTACGAGCAGTACTTC. Translating it yields CASSVMRDSPTYEQYF.

This chain joins TRBV7-2 and TRBJ2-4; 12 bases align to TRBD2. J gave up 0 bases and V 0 bases, and 15 bases lay outside the gene matches. Germline V gene lookup returns CDR1 SGHTA and CDR2 FQGNSA. The length of the CDR3 is 22 residues. CDR3 amino acids: CASSLAPLWGLAGILAKNIQYF. The CDR3 DNA reads as TGTGCCAGCAGCTTAGCACCTCTTTGGGGACTAGCGGGTATACTAGCCAAAAACATTCAGTACTTC.

The CDR3 loop reads CASSHLRDRGAYEQYF. In DNA, the CDR3 is TGCGCCAGCAGTCACCTTAGGGACAGGGGAGCGTACGAGCAGTACTTC. The chain combines TRBV23-1 with TRBJ2-7, with 10 bases matching TRBD1. Being an ORF, TRBV23-1 has a function that is uncertain. The CDR3 runs to 16 residues. Germline trimming cut 3 bases from V and 4 bases from J; bases unmatched to any gene: 9.

The chain carries TRBV30 and TRBJ1-2; no clear D gene. Germline V gene data show CDR1 as GTSNPN and CDR2 as SVGIG (reference sequence). The CDR3 consists of 13 residues. V was shortened by 2 bases and J by 4 bases, with 11 bases between the two germline ends. This chain's CDR3 is CAWSTDWLYGYTF. CDR3 bases: TGTGCCTGGAGTACGGACTGGCTCTATGGCTACACCTTC.

This clone was detected once. The same CDR3 can be traced to other DNA sequences in this sample. The chain links TRBV19 to TRBJ2-7; 13 bases align to TRBD2. Germline V gene sequence: CDR1 LNHDA, CDR2 SQIVND (reference sequence). Trimming at V came to 11 bases and at J to 1 base, leaving 11 bases not matched to a gene. The CDR3 covers 16 residues. The CDR3 is CASSPGLAGSSYEQYF. CDR3 DNA sequence: TGTGCCTCCTCACCGGGACTAGCGGGATCATCCTACGAGCAGTACTTC. Using reference TRBV19 and TRBJ2-7 for the parts outside the CDR3, the full variable domain is DGGITQSPKYLFRKEGQNVTLSCEQNLNHDAMYWYRQDPGQGLRLIYYSQIVNDFQKGDIAEGYSVSREKKESFPLTVTSAQKNPTAFYLCASSPGLAGSSYEQYFGPGTRLTVT.

The chain uses TRBV6-6 and TRBJ2-1; 9 positions agree with TRBD2. The CDR3 runs to 15 residues. Germline loops: CDR1 MNHNY, CDR2 SVGAGI (reference sequence). With V trimmed by 0 bases and J by 10 bases, 7 bases remained unmatched. The CDR3 sequence: CASSYSTASGVEQFF. Written as DNA, the CDR3 is TGTGCCAGCAGTTACTCGACGGCTAGCGGGGTCGAGCAGTTCTTC.

The CDR3 reads CASSQTTGRSGNTIYF. The CDR3, as DNA: TGTGCCAGCAGCCAAACGACAGGGCGCTCTGGAAACACCATATATTTT. This chain links TRBV4-2 with TRBJ1-3, with 7 bases aligning to TRBD1. This CDR3 is 16 amino acids long. CDR1 LGHNA and CDR2 YNFKEQ come from the germline V gene. Trimming removed 2 bases from V and 0 bases from J; junction bases left unmatched: 4.

V and J are TRBV18 and TRBJ2-1; 13 positions match TRBD2. V was pared by 3 bases and J by 7 bases, with 0 bases of the junction left unmatched. The CDR3 has 14 amino acids. In germline, CDR1 is KGHSH, CDR2 LQKENI. The CDR3 protein is CASSPGLAGNEQFF. The CDR3 coding sequence is TGTGCCAGCTCACCGGGACTAGCGGGGAATGAGCAGTTCTTC.

The rearrangement uses TRBV4-2 and TRBJ2-7; TRBD2 matches 14 bases. This CDR3 has 20 amino acids. Germline CDR1 is LGHNA and CDR2 is YNFKEQ. V was pared by 0 bases and J by 3 bases, with 13 bases of the junction left unmatched. The CDR3 loop reads CASSQEAPGLAGALSYEQYF. CDR3 nucleotides: TGTGCCAGCAGCCAAGAAGCCCCGGGACTAGCGGGAGCACTTAGCTACGAGCAGTACTTC.

The V gene is TRBV7-2, the J gene TRBJ2-5; D might be TRBD1 (6 bases). From germline, CDR1 is SGHTA and CDR2 FQGNSA. The CDR3 covers 17 residues. Between the trimmed V and J ends, which lost 1 base and 5 bases, there was a span of 20 bases. This chain's CDR3 is CASSLGQTGFLQETQYF. CDR3 DNA: TGTGCCAGCAGCTTAGGGCAAACAGGGTTTCTCCAGGAGACCCAGTACTTC.

The chain links TRBV27 to TRBJ2-1; D might be TRBD1 (6 bases). Deletions cut 6 bases from V and 1 base from J, with 7 bases between. CDR1 is MNHEY, CDR2 SMNVEV, per germline (reference sequence). This CDR3 region has 13 residues. The CDR3 sequence: CASRGGSYNEQFF. CDR3 coding DNA: TGTGCCAGCAGAGGGGGATCCTACAATGAGCAGTTCTTC.

The gene calls are TRBV5-1 and TRBJ2-3; 7 positions agree with TRBD2. V shed 0 bases and J 2 bases; nucleotides not matched to a gene: 6. Germline V lookup: CDR1 SGHRS, CDR2 YFSETQ. The length of the CDR3 is 16 residues. The CDR3, as DNA: TGCGCCAGCAGCTTGGGCGAGCGGGACGTCACAGATACGCAGTATTTT. It translates to CASSLGERDVTDTQYF.

This clone was seen only once. J is TRBJ1-2 and V is TRBV6-7; 12 bases agree with TRBD1. TRBV6-7 is assigned to the ORF class and has an uncertain function. Trimming took 5 bases from V and 2 from J; bases not matched to a gene: 3. This CDR3 has 15 amino acids. This CDR3 reads CASSGTGGRNYGYTF. In nucleotides, the CDR3 is TGTGCCAGCAGTGGGACAGGGGGCAGGAACTATGGCTACACCTTC.

The chain is built from TRBV7-2 and TRBJ2-1; the match to TRBD2 covers 9 bases. V dropped 5 bases and J dropped 7; count of bases not matched to a gene: 15. The length of the CDR3 is 17 residues. Germline V gene sequence: CDR1 SGHTA, CDR2 FQGNSA. The CDR3 DNA reads TGTGCCAGCAGCCCTTATGGCGGGAGGGCCGGGGGGAATGAGCAGTTCTTC. Translating it yields CASSPYGGRAGGNEQFF.

Remarks on this clone: At one of its ends the junction is not consistent with the germline gene, which may arise from a read error. This chain joins TRBV11-2 and TRBJ1-5, with 9 bases identical to TRBD1. The CDR3 consists of 15 residues. Germline CDR1 reads SGHAT; CDR2 reads FQNNGV. In DNA form, the CDR3 reads TGTGCCAGCAGCCTAGACGGGACAGGGTTTCAGCCCCAGCATTTT. Encoded protein: CASSLDGTGFQPQHF.

The chain links TRBV7-2 to TRBJ1-2, with D maybe TRBD1 (6 bases). The CDR3 is made up of 15 amino acids. Germline lookup yields CDR1 SGHTA and CDR2 FQGNSA. Trimming removed 2 bases from V and 6 bases from J, with 16 bases in between. CDR3 DNA sequence: TGTGCCAGCAGCTTAAGATCACCAGGGGCGGATGGCTACACCTTC. It is translated as CASSLRSPGADGYTF.

The rearrangement joins TRBV4-1 to TRBJ2-3; D uncertain. The CDR3 extends over 16 amino acids. CDR1 and CDR2 (germline): MGHRA, YSYEKL. Trimming removed 4 bases at V and 1 base at J, with 15 bases between. The DNA for the CDR3 is TGCGCCAGCAGCCGAAGTGTGGCGCAGGGCACAGATACGCAGTATTTT. Translating it yields CASSRSVAQGTDTQYF.

This chain joins TRBV2 and TRBJ2-6, with 7 bases aligning to TRBD2. J gave up 2 bases and V 6 bases, and 4 bases lay outside the gene matches. CDR1 is SNHLY and CDR2 is FYNNEI in the germline V gene. The CDR3 length is 15 residues. In nucleotides, the CDR3 is TGTGCCAGCAGAGATCGGGAGGCTGGGGCCAACGTCCTGACTTTC. This encodes CASRDREAGANVLTF.

The CDR3 coding sequence is TGTGCCAGCAGGAGGAGGATCGGGGGGGCCCTCAGCTCTGGAAACACCATATATTTT. Translation gives CASRRRIGGALSSGNTIYF. The chain links TRBV28 to TRBJ1-3; weak D call: TRBD1 (6 bases). The CDR3 totals 19 residues. Germline CDR1 is MDHEN and CDR2 is SYDVKM. V lost 6 bases and J lost 0, with 24 bases in between.

The rearrangement joins TRBV6-5 to TRBJ2-2, with D possibly being TRBD1 (6 bases). V lost 8 bases to trimming and J lost 0 bases, with 10 bases between them. The CDR3 runs 14 residues. Germline CDR1 and CDR2: MNHEY and SVGAGI. For the CDR3, the DNA is TGTGCCAGCCGGTCAGGGGCGAACACCGGGGAGCTGTTTTTT. Protein: CASRSGANTGELFF.

CDR3 bases: TGTGCCAGAAGCCCCCGCGGGGTTCTCGCGGGAGGAGACTCCTACGAGCAGTACTTC. Protein product: CARSPRGVLAGGDSYEQYF. The J gene is TRBJ2-7, the V gene TRBV5-3; TRBD2 matches 8 bases. TRBV5-3 is an ORF, with its function uncertain. V gave up 4 bases and J gave up 0 bases; unmatched junction bases: 18. The CDR3 spans 19 residues.

This clone was observed a handful of times. V and J are TRBV4-2 and TRBJ1-2; 9 bases are a match to TRBD1. This CDR3 spans 16 amino acids. The germline V gene has CDR1 LGHNA and CDR2 YNFKEQ. The V segment lost 3 bases and the J segment 0 bases; nucleotides outside the gene matches: 5. The CDR3 loop reads CASSQAGTGTNYGYTF. CDR3 in DNA: TGTGCCAGCAGCCAGGCCGGGACAGGGACTAACTATGGCTACACCTTC.

J is TRBJ2-5 and V is TRBV13; possibly TRBD2 for D (5 bases). The J call may be in error: the DNA end matches TRBJ2-7 better. Per germline, CDR1 PRHDT and CDR2 FYEKMQ (reference sequence). This CDR3 has 16 residues. The DNA for the CDR3 is TGTGCCAGCAGCTTAGGCCCGGGGTCCGGATCCTACGAGCAGTACTTC. Translated: CASSLGPGSGSYEQYF.

The chain carries TRBV18 and TRBJ1-1; weak D call: TRBD1 (5 bases). CDR1 is KGHSH and CDR2 is LQKENI in the germline V gene. CDR3 length: 15 residues. V lost 3 bases, J lost 7 bases, and 18 bases lay in between. CDR3 sequence reads: CASSPLSRVGGEAFF. The CDR3 DNA sequence: TGTGCCAGCTCACCGTTGAGCAGGGTCGGGGGTGAAGCTTTCTTT. Filled out from reference TRBV18 and TRBJ1-1, the complete variable domain reads NAGVMQNPRHLVRRRGQEARLRCSPMKGHSHVYWYRQLPEEGLKFMVYLQKENIIDESGMPKERFSAEFPKEGPSILRIQQVVRGDSAAYFCASSPLSRVGGEAFFGQGTRLTVV.

This chain uses TRBV28 with TRBJ1-1, with TRBD1 as a possible D gene (6 bases). Trimming removed 7 bases from V and 1 base from J, with 16 bases in between. The CDR3 extends over 15 amino acids. The germline V gene encodes CDR1 MDHEN and CDR2 SYDVKM. This CDR3 reads CASITWGTTNTEAFF. The CDR3 DNA sequence: TGTGCCAGCATCACTTGGGGGACAACGAACACTGAAGCTTTCTTT.

V and J are TRBV18 and TRBJ1-1; unclear D gene. Germline lookup yields CDR1 KGHSH and CDR2 LQKENI. The V and J ends lost 3 bases and 5 bases respectively, with 19 bases between them. The length of the CDR3 is 16 residues. The CDR3 bases are TGTGCCAGCTCACCCGCACTTTGGGCCCCGGGGACTGAAGCTTTCTTT. Protein sequence: CASSPALWAPGTEAFF.